The 16 T cell receptor beta chains below come from one sample, sequenced in a study of blood T cell repertoires in COVID-19. Repertoires were generated with immunoSEQ multiplex PCR, while TCRdb's copy carries only in-frame clones and drops some. The sample includes some 50,000 clones, 84% of them seen just once. Material for sequencing was peripheral blood. The receptors stem from a man aged 50 to 59 with acute or convalescent COVID-19.

The chain links TRBV7-9 to TRBJ1-1; D possibly corresponds to TRBD1 (5 bases). The length of the CDR3 is 14 residues. Germline V lookup: CDR1 SEHNR, CDR2 FQNEAQ (reference sequence). V dropped 7 bases and J dropped 4 bases, with 16 bases sitting between them. The CDR3 loop reads CASTILRDVTEAFF. The CDR3 nucleotides read TGTGCCAGCACCATCCTCAGGGATGTCACTGAAGCTTTCTTT.

This clone occurred once. The chain has TRBV2 and TRBJ1-1; the D gene is possibly TRBD1 (5 bases). V lost 7 bases, J lost 2 bases, and 11 bases lay in between. CDR1 is SNHLY, CDR2 FYNNEI, per germline. The CDR3 sequence is 13 residues long. CDR3 in DNA: TGTGCCAGCAAAGACAGAGTTAACACTGAAGCTTTCTTT. The encoded protein is CASKDRVNTEAFF. Together with reference TRBV2 and TRBJ1-1, the CDR3 gives the full variable domain: EPEVTQTPSHQVTQMGQEVILRCVPISNHLYFYWYRQILGQKVEFLVSFYNNEISEKSEIFDDQFSVERPDGSNFTLKIRSTKLEDSAMYFCASKDRVNTEAFFGQGTRLTVV.

CDR3 nucleotides: TGTGCCAGCAGTTTCTCGGGACTCTCCTACGAGCAGTACTTC. Its translation: CASSFSGLSYEQYF. The chain links TRBV28 to TRBJ2-7; tentatively, D is TRBD2 (6 bases). CDR3 length equals 14 residues. CDR1 and CDR2 (germline): MDHEN, SYDVKM. Trimming cost V 3 bases and J 0 bases, with 9 bases left between them.

The rearrangement links TRBV28 to TRBJ1-4, with TRBD1 matching 9 bases. The CDR3 has 16 residues. Germline lookup yields CDR1 MDHEN and CDR2 SYDVKM. Trimming cost V 6 bases and J 6 bases; bases outside gene matches: 11. The CDR3 spells CASRVPGQGRDEKLFF. CDR3 nucleotides: TGTGCCAGCAGGGTCCCGGGACAGGGACGGGATGAAAAACTGTTTTTT.

This clone appeared a single time. The chain has TRBV7-9 and TRBJ2-5; 11 bases align to TRBD2. The CDR3 runs 14 residues. Germline V gives CDR1 SEHNR, CDR2 FQNEAQ (reference sequence). V was clipped by 5 bases and J by 3 bases; unmatched bases: 2. For the CDR3, the DNA is TGTGCCAGCAGCCCGGGACTAGCGGAAGAGACCCAGTACTTC. This gives the protein CASSPGLAEETQYF.

V usage is TRBV19 and J usage is TRBJ1-2; weak D call: TRBD1 (6 bases). Trimming shortened V by 5 bases and J by 1 base, and 14 bases separated the two germline ends. CDR3 length: 15 amino acids. Germline V gives CDR1 LNHDA, CDR2 SQIVND (reference sequence). CDR3 sequence (DNA): TGTGCCAGTAGTCCGGGACACCATTATAACTATGGCTACACCTTC. It is translated as CASSPGHHYNYGYTF.

This chain uses TRBV2 with TRBJ1-3; no reliable D call. The CDR3 sequence is 14 residues long. Trimming pared 7 bases from V and 8 bases from J, leaving 18 bases between. Germline V gene data show CDR1 as SNHLY and CDR2 as FYNNEI. The CDR3 sequence: CASTLGEFAHTIYF. For the CDR3, the DNA is TGTGCCAGCACCCTCGGGGAGTTCGCCCACACCATATATTTT.

There are a few counts of this clone. The CDR3 reads CASRDRAGGYTF. CDR3 sequence (DNA): TGTGCCAGCCGAGACAGGGCGGGAGGCTACACCTTC. This chain joins TRBV27 and TRBJ1-2; TRBD1 aligns across 7 bases. The CDR3 extends over 12 amino acids. V shed 8 bases and J 8 bases; nucleotides not matched to a gene: 8. Germline CDR1 is MNHEY and CDR2 is SMNVEV (reference sequence).

The rearrangement links TRBV19 to TRBJ1-4, with D possibly TRBD1 on 6 matching bases. With 4 bases removed from V and 0 bases from J, the gap between germline ends came to 6 bases. This CDR3 has 14 residues. Germline V gene sequence: CDR1 LNHDA, CDR2 SQIVND (reference sequence). The CDR3 coding sequence is TGTGCCAGTAGTAACAGGGCAACTAATGAAAAACTGTTTTTT. This translates into CASSNRATNEKLFF. The entire variable domain, with the rest obtained from reference TRBV19 and TRBJ1-4, is as follows: DGGITQSPKYLFRKEGQNVTLSCEQNLNHDAMYWYRQDPGQGLRLIYYSQIVNDFQKGDIAEGYSVSREKKESFPLTVTSAQKNPTAFYLCASSNRATNEKLFFGSGTQLSVL.

V usage is TRBV7-9 and J usage is TRBJ2-6; tentative D call: TRBD1 (5 bases). This CDR3 region has 15 residues. V was pared by 0 bases and J by 10 bases, with 13 bases between. Germline loops: CDR1 SEHNR, CDR2 FQNEAQ (reference sequence). Here the CDR3 DNA reads TGTGCCAGCAGCTTAGCCCCGGACATGGGAAACGTCCTGACTTTC. Amino acid sequence: CASSLAPDMGNVLTF.

The rearrangement links TRBV7-6 to TRBJ2-2; 15 positions match TRBD2. V dropped 5 bases and J dropped 2; count of bases not matched to a gene: 3. CDR1 and CDR2 from the germline V gene are SGHVS and FNYEAQ. The CDR3 spans 17 residues. CDR3: CASSPGLAGGNTGELFF. The DNA of the CDR3 is TGTGCCAGCAGCCCGGGACTAGCGGGAGGAAACACCGGGGAGCTGTTTTTT.

This chain links TRBV6-5 with TRBJ1-5; a weak D match, TRBD1 (5 bases). Trimming removed 6 bases from V and 7 bases from J, with 10 bases in between. The CDR3 spans 12 residues. Germline V gene lookup returns CDR1 MNHEY and CDR2 SVGAGI. The DNA of the CDR3 is TGTGCCAGCAGAGGAGGGGACCAGCCCCAGCATTTT. Encoded protein: CASRGGDQPQHF.

The chain carries TRBV6-2 or TRBV6-3 and TRBJ2-5; 7 nucleotides line up with TRBD2. This CDR3 has 16 amino acids. The trim removed 5 bases at V and 5 bases at J, leaving 14 bases unmatched. Looked up from germline, CDR1 is MNHEY and CDR2 is SVGEGT. CDR3 amino acids: CASSDPNSFGRETQYF. CDR3 coding DNA: TGTGCCAGCAGTGACCCCAACAGTTTCGGGAGGGAGACCCAGTACTTC.

This clone was seen once. V and J are TRBV7-9 and TRBJ2-1, with 10 bases matching TRBD2. The CDR3 is made up of 17 amino acids. V trimming: 1 base; J trimming: 6 bases; junction bases outside the gene matches: 9. CDR1 and CDR2 from the germline V gene are SEHNR and FQNEAQ (reference sequence). In nucleotides, the CDR3 is TGTGCCAGCAGCTTAGTTCACGCTAGCGGGAGTGCCAATGAGCAGTTCTTC. This translates into CASSLVHASGSANEQFF.

This sequence joins TRBV27 and TRBJ1-4; 9 bases are a match to TRBD1. The CDR3 is 16 amino acids. Germline V gene lookup returns CDR1 MNHEY and CDR2 SMNVEV (reference sequence). Unmatched junction bases numbered 6, after V lost 0 bases and J lost 7 bases. CDR3: CASSLSDRGGSEKLFF. CDR3 sequence (DNA): TGTGCCAGCAGTTTATCAGACAGGGGGGGGAGTGAAAAACTGTTTTTT.

The gene calls are TRBV5-6 and TRBJ2-5; 8 bases align to TRBD1. Germline V gene lookup returns CDR1 SGHDT and CDR2 YYEEEE. The length of the CDR3 is 14 residues. V shed 3 bases, J shed 5 bases, and the junction held 6 bases outside the gene matches. CDR3 coding DNA: TGTGCCAGCAGCTGGACAGGGCCGGAGGAGACCCAGTACTTC. Translation gives CASSWTGPEETQYF.